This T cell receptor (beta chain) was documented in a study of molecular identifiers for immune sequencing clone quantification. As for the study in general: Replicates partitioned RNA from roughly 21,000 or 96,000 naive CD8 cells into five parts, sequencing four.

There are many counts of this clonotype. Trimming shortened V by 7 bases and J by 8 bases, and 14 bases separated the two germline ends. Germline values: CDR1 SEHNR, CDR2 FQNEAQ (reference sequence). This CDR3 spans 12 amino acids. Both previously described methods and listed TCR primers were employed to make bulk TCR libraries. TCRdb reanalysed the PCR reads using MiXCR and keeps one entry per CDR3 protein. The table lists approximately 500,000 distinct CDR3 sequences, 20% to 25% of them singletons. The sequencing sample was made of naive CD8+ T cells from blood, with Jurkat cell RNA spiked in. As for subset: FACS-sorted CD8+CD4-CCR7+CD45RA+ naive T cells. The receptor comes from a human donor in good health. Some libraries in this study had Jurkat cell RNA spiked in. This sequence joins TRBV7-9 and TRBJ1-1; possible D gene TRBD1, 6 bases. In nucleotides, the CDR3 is TGTGCCAGCAACCCAGGAGGGGGGGAAGCTTTCTTT. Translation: CASNPGGGEAFF.